This T cell receptor beta chain came from a study of T-cell reconstitution after alpha-beta-depleted transplantation in children. The study's findings and limits: A year post-transplant, T-cell counts and diversity derived mostly from newly produced T cells. Surviving recipient cells, namely T cells and thymic progenitors, were the source of high day-60 TCRbeta diversity in some patients. Two months or so post-transplant, alpha-beta T cells reportedly derived from several hundred expanded graft clones.

Unique molecular identifiers were incorporated into the prepared TCRbeta library. In TCRdb, the PCR reads were re-called with MiXCR into one record per CDR3 protein. The data contain 450,000 to 550,000 distinct CDR3 sequences, more than 9.5% of them singletons. Looked up from germline, CDR1 is MDHEN and CDR2 is SYDVKM. V gave up 6 bases and J gave up 2 bases; unmatched junction bases: 3. The CDR3 is 13 amino acids. In its sample, this clonotype was seen a few times. Its specificity is unknown. The rearrangement links TRBV28 to TRBJ2-7; TRBD1 matches 8 bases. This clonotype was obtained from a female patient aged 2-9 years who had a stem cell transplant for aplastic anemia, so the T cells may come from the graft donor. The sample was PBMCs, mostly from graft donor cells, taken 180 days after TCRalphabeta/CD19-depleted stem cell transplant. This CDR3 reads CASREGQAYEQYF. The CDR3 nucleotides read TGTGCCAGCAGGGAGGGACAGGCCTACGAGCAGTACTTC.